This is a list of T cell receptor beta chains from one sample in a study of identical twins. TCRdb ran MiXCR on the 5' RACE reads and lists one entry per CDR3 protein. This table has around 490,000 distinct CDR3 sequences, more than 13% appearing once. This sample also appeared in a second study, on yellow fever vaccine responses in identical twins.

Sequenced input: CD4+ T cells sorted from blood. The receptors derive from a woman under 30 in good health. Both conserved end residues are part of each CDR3. The D gene is left open where the match is weak. Clone size is given for some rows only: seen once, a few or many times, or a class if the clone is expanded.

clone size: many
J gene: TRBJ2-4
V gene: TRBV9
D gene: TRBD2
CDR3 protein: CASSVGDGTSSLLAKNIQYF
CDR3 DNA: TGTGCCAGCAGCGTAGGGGACGGGACTAGCAGCCTACTAGCCAAAAACATTCAGTACTTC

clone size: -
J gene: TRBJ2-7
V gene: TRBV20-1
D gene: TRBD2
CDR3 protein: CSARDGTSGSYEQYF
CDR3 DNA: TGCAGTGCTAGAGATGGGACTAGCGGCTCCTACGAGCAGTACTTC

clone size: -
J gene: TRBJ2-3
V gene: TRBV12-3/TRBV12-4
D gene: TRBD2
CDR3 protein: CASNQLAGGLTDTQYF
CDR3 DNA: TGTGCCAGCAACCAACTAGCGGGAGGATTGACAGATACGCAGTATTTT

clone size: -
J gene: TRBJ1-6
V gene: TRBV28
D gene: TRBD1
CDR3 protein: CASVRTGESSPLRF
CDR3 DNA: TGTGCCAGCGTTAGGACAGGGGAGAGTTCACCCCTCCGCTTT

clone size: -
J gene: TRBJ2-7
V gene: TRBV7-9
D gene: TRBD1
CDR3 protein: CASSPRTGDLTPHEQYF
CDR3 DNA: TGTGCCAGCAGCCCTCGGACAGGGGACTTAACCCCCCACGAGCAGTACTTC

clone size: -
J gene: TRBJ2-2
V gene: TRBV10-3
D gene: TRBD1
CDR3 protein: CATRQGRDTGELFF
CDR3 DNA: TGTGCCACTCGACAGGGGCGGGACACCGGGGAGCTGTTTTTT

clone size: many
J gene: TRBJ2-5
V gene: TRBV20-1
D gene: -
CDR3 protein: CSARPDDLETQYF
CDR3 DNA: TGCAGTGCTAGGCCGGACGACTTAGAGACCCAGTACTTC

clone size: -
J gene: TRBJ2-3
V gene: TRBV27
D gene: -
CDR3 protein: CASRERGGADTQYF
CDR3 DNA: TGTGCCAGCAGGGAGAGGGGGGGAGCAGATACGCAGTATTTT

clone size: many
J gene: TRBJ2-7
V gene: TRBV29-1
D gene: TRBD2
CDR3 protein: CSAGALADEQYF
CDR3 DNA: TGCAGCGCCGGGGCGCTAGCGGATGAGCAGTACTTC

clone size: -
J gene: TRBJ2-3
V gene: TRBV18
D gene: TRBD2
CDR3 protein: CASSPGLASSTDTQYF
CDR3 DNA: TGTGCCAGCTCACCGGGACTAGCGTCGAGCACAGATACGCAGTATTTT

clone size: few
J gene: TRBJ1-1
V gene: TRBV7-6
D gene: -
CDR3 protein: CASSPRFRRDTEAFF
CDR3 DNA: TGTGCCAGCAGCCCCCGTTTCAGACGGGACACTGAAGCTTTCTTT

clone size: -
J gene: TRBJ2-1
V gene: TRBV9
D gene: -
CDR3 protein: CASTPLQGLRSEQFF
CDR3 DNA: TGTGCCAGCACTCCTCTCCAGGGGCTCCGGAGTGAGCAGTTCTTC

clone size: many
J gene: TRBJ2-7
V gene: TRBV7-8
D gene: -
CDR3 protein: CASSLKSSYEQYF
CDR3 DNA: TGTGCCAGCAGCTTAAAAAGCTCCTACGAGCAGTACTTC

clone size: many
J gene: TRBJ2-3
V gene: TRBV7-3
D gene: -
CDR3 protein: CASSSPQYF
CDR3 DNA: TGTGCCAGCAGCTCCCCTCAGTATTTT

clone size: -
J gene: TRBJ2-7
V gene: TRBV6-5
D gene: -
CDR3 protein: CASIRGRSGEQYF
CDR3 DNA: TGTGCCAGCATTAGAGGGCGAAGTGGCGAGCAGTACTTC

clone size: many
J gene: TRBJ2-3
V gene: TRBV25-1
D gene: -
CDR3 protein: CASSEQGSDTQYF
CDR3 DNA: TGTGCCAGCAGTGAACAGGGTTCGGATACGCAGTATTTT

clone size: many
J gene: TRBJ1-5
V gene: TRBV12-3/TRBV12-4
D gene: -
CDR3 protein: CASRQENNQPQHF
CDR3 DNA: TGTGCCAGCAGGCAGGAAAATAATCAGCCCCAGCATTTT

clone size: few
J gene: TRBJ2-3
V gene: TRBV27
D gene: -
CDR3 protein: CASSLTPQAGDTQYF
CDR3 DNA: TGTGCCAGCAGTTTAACTCCCCAAGCCGGAGATACGCAGTATTTT

clone size: few
J gene: TRBJ2-3
V gene: TRBV12-3/TRBV12-4
D gene: -
CDR3 protein: CASSIGVDTQYF
CDR3 DNA: TGTGCCAGCAGTATCGGCGTAGATACGCAGTATTTT

clone size: -
J gene: TRBJ2-2
V gene: TRBV5-1
D gene: -
CDR3 protein: CASRTVGSGELFF
CDR3 DNA: TGCGCCAGCCGTACTGTCGGGTCCGGGGAGCTGTTTTTT

clone size: -
J gene: TRBJ2-5
V gene: TRBV6-5
D gene: TRBD2
CDR3 protein: CASSIQIAGTQETQYF
CDR3 DNA: TGTGCCAGCAGTATACAAATAGCGGGGACGCAAGAGACCCAGTACTTC

clone size: few
J gene: TRBJ2-3
V gene: TRBV25-1
D gene: -
CDR3 protein: CASSVNDYTDTQYF
CDR3 DNA: TGTGCCAGCAGTGTCAACGATTACACAGATACGCAGTATTTT

clone size: few
J gene: TRBJ2-3
V gene: TRBV28
D gene: -
CDR3 protein: CATQSNTDTQYF
CDR3 DNA: TGTGCCACCCAATCTAACACAGATACGCAGTATTTT

clone size: -
J gene: TRBJ2-7
V gene: TRBV28
D gene: TRBD1
CDR3 protein: CASSLWTGGMDEQYF
CDR3 DNA: TGTGCCAGCAGTTTATGGACAGGGGGGATGGACGAGCAGTACTTC

clone size: -
J gene: TRBJ2-7
V gene: TRBV18
D gene: -
CDR3 protein: CASSPLLGDEQYF
CDR3 DNA: TGTGCCAGCTCACCATTATTAGGGGACGAGCAGTACTTC

clone size: few
J gene: TRBJ2-7
V gene: TRBV5-1
D gene: -
CDR3 protein: CASSWGASGGGYEQYF
CDR3 DNA: TGCGCCAGCAGCTGGGGGGCGTCCGGAGGTGGGTACGAGCAGTACTTC

clone size: -
J gene: TRBJ1-5
V gene: TRBV4-3
D gene: -
CDR3 protein: CASSQGTEIPPQHF
CDR3 DNA: TGCGCCAGCAGCCAAGGGACGGAGATTCCGCCCCAGCATTTT

clone size: few
J gene: TRBJ1-5
V gene: TRBV29-1
D gene: -
CDR3 protein: CSVDPERQVHQPQHF
CDR3 DNA: TGCAGCGTTGATCCGGAGCGACAGGTCCATCAGCCCCAGCATTTT

clone size: few
J gene: TRBJ2-2
V gene: TRBV11-2
D gene: -
CDR3 protein: CASRDWQNTGELFF
CDR3 DNA: TGTGCCAGCAGGGACTGGCAGAACACCGGGGAGCTGTTTTTT

clone size: many
J gene: TRBJ2-5
V gene: TRBV12-3/TRBV12-4
D gene: TRBD2
CDR3 protein: CASTRTSGQETQYF
CDR3 DNA: TGTGCCAGCACCAGGACTAGCGGTCAAGAGACCCAGTACTTC

clone size: -
J gene: TRBJ1-3
V gene: TRBV4-2
D gene: TRBD1
CDR3 protein: CASSQSTGTVPGNTIYF
CDR3 DNA: TGTGCCAGCAGCCAGTCGACAGGGACGGTCCCTGGAAACACCATATATTTT

clone size: few
J gene: TRBJ2-2
V gene: TRBV7-2
D gene: TRBD1
CDR3 protein: CASSLWAGGRTGELFF
CDR3 DNA: TGTGCCAGCAGCTTATGGGCAGGGGGCAGAACCGGGGAGCTGTTTTTT

clone size: few
J gene: TRBJ2-7
V gene: TRBV12-3/TRBV12-4
D gene: -
CDR3 protein: CASSSGYGGHYEQYF
CDR3 DNA: TGTGCCAGCAGTTCTGGGTACGGGGGCCACTACGAGCAGTACTTC

clone size: -
J gene: TRBJ2-1
V gene: TRBV25-1
D gene: TRBD2
CDR3 protein: CASRGDPSGGALSYNEQFF
CDR3 DNA: TGTGCCAGCAGGGGGGACCCTAGCGGGGGGGCCCTATCCTACAATGAGCAGTTCTTC

clone size: many
J gene: TRBJ2-7
V gene: TRBV7-9
D gene: TRBD1
CDR3 protein: CASSPKTGGSYEQYF
CDR3 DNA: TGTGCCAGCAGCCCCAAGACAGGGGGATCCTACGAGCAGTACTTC

clone size: -
J gene: TRBJ2-5
V gene: TRBV11-2
D gene: TRBD1
CDR3 protein: CASSLDFVRTGRETQYF
CDR3 DNA: TGTGCCAGCAGCTTAGATTTCGTTCGGACAGGGCGAGAGACCCAGTACTTC

clone size: few
J gene: TRBJ2-3
V gene: TRBV7-2
D gene: TRBD2
CDR3 protein: CASSPRAGGPRDTQYF
CDR3 DNA: TGTGCCAGCAGCCCGCGGGCGGGAGGGCCGAGAGATACGCAGTATTTT

clone size: few
J gene: TRBJ1-1
V gene: TRBV6-1
D gene: -
CDR3 protein: CASTFTGWDTEAFF
CDR3 DNA: TGTGCCAGCACCTTCACGGGGTGGGACACTGAAGCTTTCTTT